This T cell receptor beta chain was captured in a study of shared clonotypes between healthy human individuals. Only in-frame clones appear in the TCRdb table, and some are missing; sequencing was by immunoSEQ multiplex PCR. This table has approximately 400,000 clones, 95% to 97% appearing once. This TCR was sampled from a man between 25 and 39 years old in good health. The specimen was memory CD8+ T cells sorted from blood. Described subset: CD45RO+ cells pooled with CCR7-negative TemRA cells.

The CDR3 is CASDSLPGNGSEDTQYF. The CDR3, as DNA: TGTGCCAGCGACTCCTTACCGGGAAACGGTAGTGAAGATACGCAGTATTTT. The J gene is TRBJ2-3, the V gene TRBV19; possibly TRBD2 for D (5 bases). CDR1 is LNHDA, CDR2 SQIVND, per germline (reference sequence). CDR3 length: 17 residues. Trimming removed 9 bases from V and 5 bases from J, with 27 bases in between.